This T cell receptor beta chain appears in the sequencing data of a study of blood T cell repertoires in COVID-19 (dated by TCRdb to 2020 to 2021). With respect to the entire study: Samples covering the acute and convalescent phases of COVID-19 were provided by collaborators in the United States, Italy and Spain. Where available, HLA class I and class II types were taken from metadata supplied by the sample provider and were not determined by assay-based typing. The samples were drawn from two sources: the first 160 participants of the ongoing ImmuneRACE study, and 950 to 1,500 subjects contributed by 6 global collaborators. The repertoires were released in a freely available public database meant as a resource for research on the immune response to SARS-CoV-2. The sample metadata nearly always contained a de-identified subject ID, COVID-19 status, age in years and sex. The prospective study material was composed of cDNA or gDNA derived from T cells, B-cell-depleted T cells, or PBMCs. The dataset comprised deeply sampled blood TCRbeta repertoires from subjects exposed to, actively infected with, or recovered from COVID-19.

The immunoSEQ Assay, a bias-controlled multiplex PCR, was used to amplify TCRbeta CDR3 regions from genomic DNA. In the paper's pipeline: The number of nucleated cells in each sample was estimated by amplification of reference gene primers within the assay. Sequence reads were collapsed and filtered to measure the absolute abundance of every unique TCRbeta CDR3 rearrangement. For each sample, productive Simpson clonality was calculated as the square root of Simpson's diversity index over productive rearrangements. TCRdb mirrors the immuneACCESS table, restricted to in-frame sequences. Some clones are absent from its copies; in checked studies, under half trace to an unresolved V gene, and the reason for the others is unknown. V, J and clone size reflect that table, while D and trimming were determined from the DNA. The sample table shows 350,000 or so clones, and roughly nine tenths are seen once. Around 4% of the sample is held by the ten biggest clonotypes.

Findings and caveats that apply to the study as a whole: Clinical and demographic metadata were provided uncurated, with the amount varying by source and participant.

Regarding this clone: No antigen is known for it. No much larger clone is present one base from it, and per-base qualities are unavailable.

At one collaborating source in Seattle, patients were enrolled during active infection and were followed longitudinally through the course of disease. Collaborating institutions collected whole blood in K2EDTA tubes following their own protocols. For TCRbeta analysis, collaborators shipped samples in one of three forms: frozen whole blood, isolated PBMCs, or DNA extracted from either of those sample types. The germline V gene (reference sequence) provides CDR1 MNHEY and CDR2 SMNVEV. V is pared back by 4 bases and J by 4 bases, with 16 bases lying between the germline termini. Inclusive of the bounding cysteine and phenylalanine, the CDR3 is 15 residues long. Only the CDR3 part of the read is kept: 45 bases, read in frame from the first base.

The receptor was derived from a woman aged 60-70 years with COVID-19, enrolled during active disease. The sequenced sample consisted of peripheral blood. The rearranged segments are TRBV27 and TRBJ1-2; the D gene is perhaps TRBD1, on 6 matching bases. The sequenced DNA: TGTGCCAGCAGTTCCGCGAACAGGGATTTCTATGGCTACACCTTC. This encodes CASSSANRDFYGYTF.